Below, 18 T cell receptor beta chains from the same sample are listed, as sequenced in a study of T cells in Graves' hyperthyroidism and ophthalmopathy. RNA transcripts yielded amplified TCR beta CDR3 regions. RT-PCR in the first round (using the HTBI primer set) targeted the TCR CDR3. TCRdb processed the multiplex PCR reads anew with MiXCR; each CDR3 protein has one entry. The repertoire has 450,000 to 550,000 distinct CDR3 sequences, roughly 24% of them found once; the top ten carry about 11%. Sequencing was done on a sample of blood. The receptors shown here come from a woman under 40 with Graves' ophthalmopathy.

The sample holds a few counts of this clonotype. This chain links TRBV5-1 with TRBJ1-1; a weak D match, TRBD1 (5 bases). CDR1 is SGHRS and CDR2 is YFSETQ in the germline V gene. There are 15 residues in the CDR3. V lost 3 bases to trimming and J lost 0 bases, with 12 bases between them. The CDR3 loop is CASSSSGTVNTEAFF. In DNA form, the CDR3 reads TGCGCCAGCAGCTCCTCTGGGACGGTGAACACTGAAGCTTTCTTT.

At least ten counts were recorded for this clonotype. V usage is TRBV7-2 and J usage is TRBJ2-5; 7 positions agree with TRBD1. The germline V gene encodes CDR1 SGHTA and CDR2 FQGNSA. The V segment lost 5 bases and the J segment 0 bases; nucleotides outside the gene matches: 9. This CDR3 is built from 16 residues. The CDR3 DNA is TGTGCCAGCAGCCTCCGGACAGGATCGTACCAAGAGACCCAGTACTTC. Residues: CASSLRTGSYQETQYF.

There are many counts of this clonotype. The CDR3 DNA is TGCAGTGCTAGACCGGGGACCTCTGGAAACACCATATATTTT. Amino acid sequence: CSARPGTSGNTIYF. The chain is built from TRBV20-1 and TRBJ1-3; TRBD1 might be the D (5 bases). The germline V gene has CDR1 DFQATT and CDR2 SNEGSKA (reference sequence). Trimming pared 2 bases from V and 0 bases from J, leaving 8 bases between. The length of the CDR3 is 14 residues.

This clonotype was observed many times. The chain combines TRBV18 with TRBJ1-1; no definite D call. V lost 3 bases to trimming and J lost 8 bases, with 10 bases between them. The V gene's germline CDR1 is KGHSH and CDR2 LQKENI. The CDR3 covers 12 residues. The CDR3 DNA reads as TGTGCCAGCTCACCTCGGCCTCCCGAAGCTTTCTTT. Amino acids: CASSPRPPEAFF. The full variable domain, with the rest looked up from reference TRBV18 and TRBJ1-1, is NAGVMQNPRHLVRRRGQEARLRCSPMKGHSHVYWYRQLPEEGLKFMVYLQKENIIDESGMPKERFSAEFPKEGPSILRIQQVVRGDSAAYFCASSPRPPEAFFGQGTRLTVV.

This clonotype was observed many times. The chain employs TRBV4-2 and TRBJ2-7; 8 nucleotides line up with TRBD2. This CDR3 is 14 amino acids long. After removal of 4 bases from V and 2 bases from J, the junction contained 4 bases not matched to a gene. CDR1 and CDR2 (germline): LGHNA, YNFKEQ. The CDR3 coding sequence is TGTGCCAGCAGCCCGGGAGGGACGCCCTACGAGCAGTACTTC. Its translation is CASSPGGTPYEQYF.

This clonotype was counted ten times or more. J is TRBJ1-5 and V is TRBV15; 7 bases map to TRBD1. The junction had 3 bases not matched to a gene; V was cut back by 1 base and J by 6 bases. CDR1 is LNHNV, CDR2 YYDKDF, per germline (reference sequence). CDR3 length: 14 amino acids. The CDR3 DNA is TGTGCCACCAGCAGAGGACAGGGTGTTCAGCCCCAGCATTTT. Its protein is CATSRGQGVQPQHF.

This clonotype was seen more than once but under ten times. The chain joins TRBV28 to TRBJ2-5; 10 bases agree with TRBD2. This CDR3 spans 16 amino acids. From germline, CDR1 is MDHEN and CDR2 SYDVKM. The junction had 7 bases not matched to a gene; V was cut back by 1 base and J by 5 bases. The CDR3 nucleotides read TGTGCCAGCAGTTTATCTCCTAGCGGGAGACGGGAGACCCAGTACTTC. Its protein product is CASSLSPSGRRETQYF.

In this sample, this clonotype turned up many times. The J gene is TRBJ1-5, the V gene TRBV27, with D unclear. The CDR3 runs 15 residues. V gave up 4 bases and J gave up 0 bases, with 10 bases separating them. From germline, CDR1 is MNHEY and CDR2 SMNVEV (reference sequence). The CDR3 is CASSYSGNSNQPQHF. For the CDR3, the DNA is TGTGCCAGCAGTTATTCCGGGAATAGCAATCAGCCCCAGCATTTT.

The chain couples TRBV12-3 or TRBV12-4 to TRBJ2-7; D is perhaps TRBD1 (5 bases). V gave up 4 bases and J gave up 6 bases, with 19 bases separating them. This CDR3 has 15 residues. The CDR3 DNA sequence: TGTGCCAGCAGTTCTCGCGGACAAGCCCGGGTCGAGCAGTACTTC. This sequence encodes CASSSRGQARVEQYF.

The sample holds many counts of this clonotype. CDR3 coding DNA: TGTGCCAGCAGCCACAGGGAGGGTAGAGGCTACACCTTC. It codes for CASSHREGRGYTF. The chain employs TRBV3-1 and TRBJ1-2; D might be TRBD1 (5 bases). Trimming removed 3 bases at V and 8 bases at J, with 13 bases between. This CDR3 is 13 amino acids long. Germline V gives CDR1 LGHDT, CDR2 YNNKEL (reference sequence). The whole variable domain, filled in from reference TRBV3-1 and TRBJ1-2, reads DTAVSQTPKYLVTQMGNDKSIKCEQNLGHDTMYWYKQDSKKFLKIMFSYNNKELIINETVPNRFSPKSPDKAHLNLHINSLELGDSAVYFCASSHREGRGYTFGSGTRLTVV.

V gene TRBV6-2 or TRBV6-3 combines with J gene TRBJ2-7, with 7 bases matching TRBD1. Germline V gene sequence: CDR1 MNHEY, CDR2 SVGEGT. After removal of 1 base from V and 7 bases from J, the junction contained 10 bases not matched to a gene. The CDR3 is 15 amino acids. The CDR3, as DNA: TGTGCCAGCAGTTACTTCCCCCGACAGGGCAATGAGCAGTACTTC. Translated: CASSYFPRQGNEQYF.

The sample holds many counts of this clonotype. The genes are TRBV30 and TRBJ2-5; 9 positions match TRBD1. The CDR3 spans 14 residues. Unmatched junction bases numbered 7, after V lost 1 base and J lost 7 bases. The V gene's germline CDR1 is GTSNPN and CDR2 SVGIG (reference sequence). The CDR3 protein is CAWSEGDRVGTQYF. The CDR3 DNA is TGTGCCTGGAGTGAAGGGGACAGGGTGGGGACCCAGTACTTC.

CDR3 sequence: CASSPIPTSVTYEQYF. Written as DNA, the CDR3 is TGCGCCAGCAGCCCAATACCTACTAGCGTTACCTACGAGCAGTACTTC. The chain has TRBV5-1 and TRBJ2-7; 7 bases match TRBD2. This CDR3 region has 16 residues. The V gene's germline CDR1 is SGHRS and CDR2 YFSETQ. V was pared by 4 bases and J by 2 bases, with 12 bases of the junction left unmatched.

This clonotype has a count of ten or more. This rearrangement joins TRBV9 to TRBJ1-1; no reliable D call. V lost 4 bases to trimming and J lost 4 bases, with 11 bases between them. There are 13 residues in the CDR3. The V gene's germline CDR1 is SGDLS and CDR2 YYNGEE. In DNA, the CDR3 is TGTGCCAGCAGCCCAAATCTTGGCACTGAAGCTTTCTTT. It is translated as CASSPNLGTEAFF. Filled out from reference TRBV9 and TRBJ1-1, the complete variable domain reads DSGVTQTPKHLITATGQRVTLRCSPRSGDLSVYWYQQSLDQGLQFLIQYYNGEERAKGNILERFSAQQFPDLHSELNLSSLELGDSALYFCASSPNLGTEAFFGQGTRLTVV.

This clonotype was recorded at least ten times. The chain has TRBV7-9 and TRBJ2-6; D call uncertain. The CDR3 runs 14 residues. Germline V gene lookup returns CDR1 SEHNR and CDR2 FQNEAQ (reference sequence). Trimming stripped 2 bases from V and 0 bases from J, with 2 bases between. CDR3 protein: CASSLFSGANVLTF. CDR3 in DNA: TGTGCCAGCAGCTTATTCTCTGGGGCCAACGTCCTGACTTTC.

The chain couples TRBV6-1 to TRBJ2-7; possibly TRBD1 or TRBD2 for D (6 bases each). V lost 4 bases and J 1 base, leaving 17 bases between the germline ends. Germline CDR1 MNHNS, CDR2 SASEGT. The CDR3 is 16 amino acids. The CDR3 sequence: CASSARQEGLSYEQYF. In DNA, the CDR3 is TGTGCCAGCAGTGCCCGACAGGAGGGACTTTCCTACGAGCAGTACTTC.

Ten or more counts support this clonotype. The chain recombines TRBV4-1 with TRBJ1-1, with 12 nucleotides matching TRBD1. J was trimmed by 6 bases and V by 0 bases; bases with no gene match: 11. The CDR3 consists of 18 residues. CDR1 MGHRA and CDR2 YSYEKL come from the germline V gene. The CDR3 region is CASSQDPRDRGQRPEAFF. For the CDR3, the DNA is TGCGCCAGCAGCCAAGATCCCCGGGACAGGGGGCAGAGACCTGAAGCTTTCTTT.

This clonotype has a count of ten or more. The chain uses TRBV6-5 and TRBJ1-5; D perhaps matches TRBD1 (5 bases). The CDR3 length is 15 residues. V was shortened by 0 bases and J by 6 bases, with 12 bases between the two germline ends. Germline loops: CDR1 MNHEY, CDR2 SVGAGI. The CDR3 loop reads CASSYSYTGTQPQHF. The CDR3, as DNA: TGTGCCAGCAGTTACTCTTATACAGGAACTCAGCCCCAGCATTTT.